The 24 T cell receptor beta chains listed next were all sequenced from one sample in a study of spatial heterogeneity in lung cancer. General study points: Counts of expanded alpha and beta TCRs within tumors tracked the tumor nonsynonymous mutation count.

What these receptors recognize is not known. Via MiXCR, TCRdb re-called the 5' RACE reads, giving one row per CDR3 protein. The repertoire holds 7,500 or so distinct CDR3 sequences, with 13% to 15% as singletons. Time point reported: sample taken at primary tumor resection. The source material was lung tumor tissue, sampled at surgery. All receptors come from a female donor with early-stage non-small cell lung cancer.

This clonotype was picked up many times. The size of this beta chain means little, since it is a stray read in a library made for alpha chains. The CDR3 DNA is TGTGCCAGCAGCTTAGAGGTGCGGGGGCCCTACAATGAGCAGTTCTTC. This encodes CASSLEVRGPYNEQFF. The V and J genes are TRBV7-2 and TRBJ2-1; a possible D gene is TRBD2 (7 bases). CDR1 is SGHTA, CDR2 FQGNSA, per germline. Between the trimmed V and J ends, which lost 1 base and 2 bases, there was a span of 12 bases. CDR3 length: 16 residues. Full variable domain (missing parts from reference TRBV7-2 and TRBJ2-1): GAGVSQSPSNKVTEKGKDVELRCDPISGHTALYWYRQSLGQGLEFLIYFQGNSAPDKSGLPSDRFSAERTGGSVSTLTIQRTQQEDSAVYLCASSLEVRGPYNEQFFGPGTRLTVL.

This clonotype came up many times. In a library made to pick up alpha chains, this beta chain is a stray read with a size that means little. The chain has TRBV10-3 and TRBJ1-2, with D possibly TRBD1 on 5 matching bases. The CDR3 has 14 amino acids. CDR1 and CDR2 (germline): ENHRY, SYGVKD. V was pared by 4 bases and J by 3 bases, with 12 bases between. Here the CDR3 reads CAISGREGDYGYTF. CDR3 sequence (DNA): TGTGCCATCAGTGGCAGGGAGGGTGACTATGGCTACACCTTC.

Points on this clonotype: This beta chain lies outside the target of a library built for alpha chains; its clone size means little. The chain is built from TRBV5-6 and TRBJ2-1; TRBD2 is a possible D gene (7 bases). The CDR3 is made up of 15 amino acids. V lost 2 bases and J 5 bases, leaving 14 bases between the germline ends. Germline V gives CDR1 SGHDT, CDR2 YYEEEE. CDR3 sequence (DNA): TGTGCCAGCAGCTTCGGGGGGCCCCAGCACAATGAGCAGTTCTTC. Translating gives CASSFGGPQHNEQFF.

The table lists this clonotype with many counts. In a library made to pick up alpha chains, this beta chain is a stray read with a size that means little. V and J are TRBV28 and TRBJ2-6; D is undetermined. V lost 3 bases, J lost 1 base, and 1 base lay in between. The CDR3 extends over 13 amino acids. CDR1 and CDR2 (germline): MDHEN, SYDVKM. The CDR3 region is CASSFSGANVLTF. The CDR3 DNA reads TGTGCCAGCAGTTTTTCTGGGGCCAACGTCCTGACTTTC.

This clonotype was observed many times. As an off-target read in a library built for alpha chains, this beta chain has a frequency of little significance. CDR3: CASSQERIEGLENYGYTF. CDR3 sequence (DNA): TGTGCCAGCAGCCAAGAAAGGATCGAGGGCCTGGAAAACTATGGCTACACCTTC. This chain uses TRBV4-2 with TRBJ1-2; D gene ambiguous. Trimming stripped 0 bases from V and 2 bases from J, with 19 bases between. The CDR3 is 18 residues long. Germline V gives CDR1 LGHNA, CDR2 YNFKEQ.

This clonotype qualifies as medium-sized (0.01 to 0.1%). With the library built for alpha chains, this beta chain is off target and its frequency is not meaningful. This chain connects TRBV5-1 to TRBJ2-3, with D possibly matching TRBD2 (5 bases). With 0 bases removed from V and 0 bases from J, the gap between germline ends came to 8 bases. This CDR3 contains 15 residues. The germline V gene has CDR1 SGHRS and CDR2 YFSETQ. Written as DNA, the CDR3 is TGCGCCAGCAGCTTGGGAGGGAAAAGCACAGATACGCAGTATTTT. It codes for CASSLGGKSTDTQYF.

By its share, this clonotype is medium-sized. Because this beta chain is a stray read in a library intended to capture alpha chains, its abundance should not be given much weight. V and J are TRBV12-3 or TRBV12-4 and TRBJ1-5; D unclear. The CDR3 consists of 14 residues. V gave up 1 base and J gave up 2 bases, with 6 bases separating them. CDR3 sequence: CASSLEYGNQPQHF. The CDR3 DNA reads TGTGCCAGCAGTTTAGAGTATGGCAATCAGCCCCAGCATTTT.

In this sample, this clonotype is medium-sized. Because the library targeted alpha chains, this beta chain is an off-target read whose size means little. This chain joins TRBV5-1 and TRBJ2-1; 8 bases match TRBD1. Losses at the gene ends were 4 bases for V and 7 bases for J; bases not matched to a gene: 4. Germline-derived CDR1 and CDR2 are SGHRS and YFSETQ. The CDR3 covers 13 residues. The DNA for the CDR3 is TGCGCCAGCAGCGCAGGGGGCATTAATGAGCAGTTCTTC. Translating it yields CASSAGGINEQFF.

This clonotype was recorded many times. Little can be read into the size of this beta chain, an off-target read in a library designed for alpha chains. V usage is TRBV7-2 and J usage is TRBJ2-7; the match to TRBD2 covers 7 bases. This CDR3 is built from 13 residues. Germline loops: CDR1 SGHTA, CDR2 FQGNSA. V dropped 3 bases and J dropped 6; count of bases not matched to a gene: 5. CDR3 loop: CASSFYWEGEQYF. CDR3 DNA: TGTGCCAGCAGCTTCTACTGGGAGGGCGAGCAGTACTTC. Based on the CDR3 plus reference TRBV7-2 and TRBJ2-7, the full variable domain is GAGVSQSPSNKVTEKGKDVELRCDPISGHTALYWYRQSLGQGLEFLIYFQGNSAPDKSGLPSDRFSAERTGGSVSTLTIQRTQQEDSAVYLCASSFYWEGEQYFGPGTRLTVT.

This clonotype was observed many times. The junction differs from germline at one of its ends, possibly a read error. This beta chain is off target for a library built for alpha chains, so its abundance means little. The chain is built from TRBV20-1 and TRBJ2-5; D is uncertain. This CDR3 region has 13 residues. Germline assignment: CDR1 DFQATT and CDR2 SNEGSKA (reference sequence). The CDR3 sequence is CGAWESEKETQYF. CDR3 DNA: TGCGGTGCCTGGGAATCCGAGAAAGAGACCCAGTACTTC.

In its sample, this clonotype ranks as medium-sized. For a library built for alpha chains, this beta chain is a stray read; little rests on its size. The chain has TRBV27 and TRBJ2-3; unclear D gene. The CDR3 length is 14 residues. Trimming shortened V by 2 bases and J by 4 bases, and 10 bases separated the two germline ends. Germline V gene sequence: CDR1 MNHEY, CDR2 SMNVEV (reference sequence). CDR3 nucleotide sequence: TGTGCCAGCAGTTTACGCAGTGCTCCAGATACGCAGTATTTT. Its translation is CASSLRSAPDTQYF.

This clonotype was recorded many times. In a library made to pick up alpha chains, this beta chain is a stray read with a size that means little. The chain couples TRBV19 to TRBJ2-3; 7 nucleotides match TRBD2. Trimming took 7 bases from V and 5 from J; bases not matched to a gene: 12. In germline, CDR1 is LNHDA, CDR2 SQIVND (reference sequence). This CDR3 has 15 amino acids. The CDR3 DNA reads TGTGCCAGTATGATATCGGGGGGAACGGGAGATACGCAGTATTTT. Its translation: CASMISGGTGDTQYF.

This clonotype was observed many times. Found in a library prepared for alpha chains, this beta chain is an off-target read, and its abundance has little meaning. The V call is TRBV5-1, the J call TRBJ2-5; D not certain. Germline values: CDR1 SGHRS, CDR2 YFSETQ. Trimming took off 5 bases at V and 5 bases at J, with 13 bases between the two ends. The CDR3 extends over 13 amino acids. The CDR3 loop reads CASSSWPEETQYF. Here the CDR3 DNA reads TGCGCCAGCAGTTCCTGGCCTGAGGAGACCCAGTACTTC.

Sample share makes this clonotype medium-sized. The size of this beta chain means little, since it is a stray read in a library made for alpha chains. V is TRBV11-2 and J is TRBJ2-3; D remains unclear. The germline CDR1 and CDR2 sequences are SGHAT and FQNNGV. The CDR3 contains 12 residues. Trimming stripped 1 base from V and 9 bases from J, with 8 bases between. The DNA for the CDR3 is TGTGCCAGCAGCTTAGGTGGGCGAACGCAGTATTTT. Residues: CASSLGGRTQYF.

On this clonotype itself: A library made for alpha chains picked up this beta chain off target, so its size means little. This chain links TRBV28 with TRBJ2-3, with TRBD2 as a possible D gene (5 bases). The CDR3 has 15 residues. Per germline, CDR1 MDHEN and CDR2 SYDVKM. The V and J ends lost 6 bases and 4 bases respectively, with 17 bases between them. The CDR3 sequence: CASSHPGARADTQYF. DNA of the CDR3: TGTGCCAGCAGCCACCCCGGAGCGAGGGCAGATACGCAGTATTTT.

As for this clonotype: This beta chain lies outside the target of a library built for alpha chains; its clone size means little. The V call is TRBV12-3 or TRBV12-4, the J call TRBJ2-7; D is unresolved. V lost 5 bases and J lost 2, with 10 bases in between. This CDR3 spans 13 amino acids. The CDR3 DNA is TGTGCCAGCAGTCTAGGGCAACCCTACGAGCAGTACTTC. This codes for CASSLGQPYEQYF.

Judged by abundance, this clonotype is medium-sized (0.01 to 0.1%). This beta chain is an unintended read in a library built for alpha chains; its size means little. The V and J genes are TRBV15 and TRBJ2-7; TRBD1 matches at 8 bases. Germline V CDR1 and CDR2: LNHNV, YYDKDF (reference sequence). The CDR3 loop spans 15 amino acids. The J segment lost 3 bases and the V segment lost 2 bases, leaving 6 bases of the junction unmatched. CDR3 sequence reads: CATSRTGGVRYEQYF. DNA of the CDR3: TGTGCCACCAGCAGAACAGGGGGAGTACGCTACGAGCAGTACTTC.

This clonotype was counted many times. The size of this beta chain means little, since it is a stray read in a library made for alpha chains. The CDR3 loop reads CASGKGPSPLHF. CDR3 coding DNA: TGTGCCAGCGGGAAGGGTCCCTCACCCCTCCACTTT. J is TRBJ1-6 and V is TRBV9; D not certain. The germline gives CDR1 SGDLS, CDR2 YYNGEE. The V end lost 7 bases, the J end lost 10 bases, and 12 bases lay between the germline ends. The CDR3 covers 12 residues.

This clonotype was detected ten times or more. This beta chain was picked up by a library intended for alpha chains and is off target, so its count carries little meaning. The V and J genes are TRBV7-9 and TRBJ1-2, with 7 bases identical to TRBD1. CDR1 and CDR2 (germline): SEHNR, FQNEAQ (reference sequence). Germline trimming cut 2 bases from V and 7 bases from J; bases unmatched to any gene: 10. The CDR3 consists of 15 residues. CDR3 sequence reads: CASSLRDSGGSGYTF. CDR3 DNA: TGTGCCAGCAGCTTACGGGACAGTGGAGGAAGTGGCTACACCTTC.

This clonotype is termed medium-sized (0.01 to 0.1%). Since the library was made to target alpha chains, this beta chain is a stray read and its abundance is not meaningful. The chain carries TRBV9 and TRBJ1-6, with D unresolved. Germline V lookup: CDR1 SGDLS, CDR2 YYNGEE. Trimming removed 1 base from V and 10 bases from J, with 18 bases in between. The CDR3 is 16 amino acids. The CDR3 region is CASSVTLASAGSPLHF. The CDR3 DNA follows: TGTGCCAGCAGCGTAACTCTGGCCAGCGCGGGGTCACCCCTCCACTTT.

This clonotype is medium-sized by share. The library was designed around alpha chains, so this beta chain is a stray read whose abundance carries little weight. V gene TRBV11-2 combines with J gene TRBJ2-1; 13 nucleotides align to TRBD2. The ends lost 3 bases at V and 7 bases at J; junction bases unmatched: 9. Per the germline V gene, CDR1 is SGHAT and CDR2 is FQNNGV. This CDR3 spans 17 amino acids. In DNA form, the CDR3 reads TGTGCCAGCAGCTTTCTACTACTAGCGGGGGGGCATAATGAGCAGTTCTTC. This encodes CASSFLLLAGGHNEQFF.

In its sample, this clonotype was seen many times. For a library built for alpha chains, this beta chain is a stray read; little rests on its size. This sequence joins TRBV12-3 or TRBV12-4 and TRBJ2-1; D ambiguous. There are 11 residues in the CDR3. Deletions cut 9 bases from V and 8 bases from J, with 11 bases between. The CDR3 nucleotides are TGTGCCAGTGGTAGCAAGGATGAGCAGTTCTTC. The encoded protein is CASGSKDEQFF.

By sample fraction, this clonotype is medium-sized. Within a library made for alpha chains, this beta chain is off target, and its count is uninformative. V is TRBV7-9 and J is TRBJ2-7; unclear D gene. CDR3 length: 13 amino acids. Trimming took 7 bases from V and 0 from J, leaving 10 bases between them. Germline V gene sequence: CDR1 SEHNR, CDR2 FQNEAQ (reference sequence). CDR3 loop: CASTSPISYEQYF. CDR3 DNA: TGTGCCAGCACAAGTCCCATCTCCTACGAGCAGTACTTC.

As regards this clonotype: Found in a library prepared for alpha chains, this beta chain is an off-target read, and its abundance has little meaning. The chain employs TRBV12-3 or TRBV12-4 and TRBJ2-1; D gene uncertain. CDR3 size: 12 residues. V was trimmed by 0 bases and J by 12 bases, leaving 9 bases between them. The DNA for the CDR3 is TGTGCCAGCAGTTTAGCGAGAGGCCGGCAGTTCTTC. This translates into CASSLARGRQFF.